This T cell receptor beta chain was captured by sequencing in a study of radiotherapy plus CTLA-4 blockade in lung cancer. Comment on this clone: The antigen is undetermined.

Broader study findings: Blood-borne expansion of tumor-derived TCR clones followed radiotherapy plus ipilimumab. Reports identified early blood T cell clone dynamics, with interferon-beta, as the best response predictor.

The repertoire was sequenced with immunoSEQ multiplex PCR; TCRdb's copy has only in-frame clones and lacks some. Here the sample spans 30,000 to 40,000 clones, around 75% being singletons. The germline gives CDR1 ENHRY, CDR2 SYGVKD. This CDR3 is built from 17 residues. Trimming pared 1 base from V and 7 bases from J, leaving 22 bases between. This specimen was peripheral blood, taken from a patient treated with radiotherapy plus ipilimumab. This rearrangement joins TRBV10-3 to TRBJ1-1; TRBD1 is a possible D gene (5 bases). This TCR came from a human donor with non-small cell lung cancer that progressed on radiotherapy plus ipilimumab. Written as DNA, the CDR3 is TGTGCCATCAGTGAGTTGGATTTGTCGGGGCCAAAGATTGAAGCTTTCTTT. It specifies CAISELDLSGPKIEAFF.